The 17 T cell receptor beta chains below all came from one sample that was sequenced in a study of regulatory T cells in long-lasting Graves disease. Time point of the sample: newly diagnosed GD, antithyroid drugs for less than 3 months. RNA from PBMCs was the source of the TCR library. Through Arm-PCR of CDR3 regions and iRepertoire HTBI primers, TCR beta libraries were built. From the multiplex PCR reads, TCRdb called clonotypes with MiXCR, one entry per CDR3 protein. The sample gives some 410,000 distinct CDR3 sequences, 15% to 20% of which show up once; about 10% is in the top ten. The same data also went into a second study, on T cells in Graves' hyperthyroidism and ophthalmopathy.

This specimen was peripheral blood mononuclear cells (PBMCs), taken at new diagnosis, from a patient treated with antithyroid drugs. The receptors originated from a woman in her 30s with Graves disease.

This clonotype was counted between two and nine times. One junction end disagrees with the germline gene, perhaps due to a read error. This chain joins TRBV13 and TRBJ2-7; D remains unclear. CDR1 PRHDT and CDR2 FYEKMQ come from the germline V gene (reference sequence). This CDR3 spans 11 amino acids. The CDR3 bases are TGTGCCAGCAGCTCCCACTACGAGCTGTACTTC. It codes for CASSSHYELYF.

This clonotype has ten or more counts. The CDR3 reads CASSPMLAGGIHGELFF. CDR3 nucleotides: TGTGCCAGCAGCCCAATGCTGGCGGGAGGTATTCACGGGGAGCTGTTTTTT. The rearrangement links TRBV6-1 to TRBJ2-2, with 8 bases aligning to TRBD2. The CDR3 extends over 17 amino acids. The V segment lost 6 bases and the J segment 7 bases; nucleotides outside the gene matches: 16. The germline V gene encodes CDR1 MNHNS and CDR2 SASEGT.

Points on this clonotype: This likely traces to a read error, being one base from a far larger clone. This chain connects TRBV11-3 to TRBJ2-3, with D maybe TRBD2 (5 bases). CDR1 SGHNT and CDR2 YENEEA come from the germline V gene. V lost 1 base and J lost 5, with 19 bases in between. This CDR3 contains 17 residues. CDR3: CASSLGAGAAAGDTQYF. CDR3 sequence (DNA): TGTGCCAGCAGCTTAGGGGCTGGAGCGGCGGCGGGAGATACGCAGTATTTT.

Points on this clonotype: A read error likely explains this, since a far larger clone differs by one base. J is TRBJ2-1 and V is TRBV11-2; TRBD1 matches 8 bases. Looked up from germline, CDR1 is SGHAT and CDR2 is FQNNGV. The CDR3 has 16 residues. The CDR3 spells CTSSSRQGQAYNEQFF. The CDR3 region has the DNA TGTACCAGCAGCTCCCGGCAGGGACAGGCCTACAATGAGCAGTTCTTC.

V gene TRBV20-1 combines with J gene TRBJ1-3; D is unresolved. Trimming cost V 6 bases and J 1 base, with 19 bases left between them. The germline CDR1 and CDR2 sequences are DFQATT and SNEGSKA (reference sequence). The CDR3 runs 16 residues. The CDR3 bases are TGCAGTGCGAGACGGCTTCGGGATTCTTCTGGAAACACCATATATTTT. Translating it yields CSARRLRDSSGNTIYF.

The chain combines TRBV29-1 with TRBJ2-3, with 7 bases matching TRBD1. Trimming took 4 bases from V and 0 from J; bases not matched to a gene: 10. There are 16 residues in the CDR3. Germline V gene sequence: CDR1 SQVTM, CDR2 ANQGSEA. CDR3 loop: CSVVLTGTVSTDTQYF. CDR3 bases: TGCAGCGTTGTCCTAACCGGGACAGTTAGCACAGATACGCAGTATTTT.

This clonotype was seen more than once but under ten times. The genes are TRBV28 and TRBJ1-4; weak D call: TRBD1 (6 bases). Looked up from germline, CDR1 is MDHEN and CDR2 is SYDVKM. This CDR3 has 14 residues. V lost 5 bases, J lost 7 bases, and 14 bases lay in between. The CDR3 region has the DNA TGTGCCAGCAGTATCCGGACAGCTTTTGAAAAACTGTTTTTT. Translated: CASSIRTAFEKLFF.

This clonotype was found many times. V and J are TRBV7-8 and TRBJ1-2; 7 bases are a match to TRBD1. This CDR3 has 15 amino acids. From germline, CDR1 is SGHVS and CDR2 FQNEAQ. V lost 3 bases, J lost 0 bases, and 4 bases stayed unmatched. As DNA, the CDR3 is TGTGCCAGCAGCTTTCGGGACAGAACTAACTATGGCTACACCTTC. It is translated as CASSFRDRTNYGYTF.

This clonotype was picked up many times. The chain combines TRBV6-2 or TRBV6-3 with TRBJ2-7, with 8 bases fitting TRBD2. CDR1 and CDR2 (germline): MNHEY, SVGEGT. This CDR3 region has 16 residues. Unmatched junction bases numbered 11, after V lost 2 bases and J lost 5 bases. For the CDR3, the DNA is TGTGCCAGCAGTTACCAGGCAAGCGGGAGTGATGACGAGCAGTACTTC. Translated, it gives CASSYQASGSDDEQYF.

At least ten counts were recorded for this clonotype. The V gene is TRBV30, the J gene TRBJ1-1; D is unclear. V lost 4 bases, J lost 0 bases, and 18 bases lay in between. The CDR3 spans 16 residues. CDR1 and CDR2 (germline): GTSNPN, SVGIG (reference sequence). As DNA, the CDR3 is TGTGCCTGGACTACGCGGCAAGTGAGGATGAACACTGAAGCTTTCTTT. Its protein is CAWTTRQVRMNTEAFF.

The CDR3 sequence is CASSQVAGEVTGELFF. CDR3 DNA sequence: TGTGCCAGCAGCCAAGTGGCGGGAGAGGTCACCGGGGAGCTGTTTTTT. The chain uses TRBV3-1 and TRBJ2-2, with 7 bases lining up with TRBD2. CDR3 size: 16 residues. V dropped 1 base and J dropped 4; count of bases not matched to a gene: 6. The germline V gene has CDR1 LGHDT and CDR2 YNNKEL (reference sequence).

Many counts were recorded for this clonotype. The chain is built from TRBV20-1 and TRBJ1-5; D remains ambiguous. The CDR3 covers 13 residues. V was cut by 0 bases and J by 7 bases, with 10 bases left in between. Germline V gives CDR1 DFQATT, CDR2 SNEGSKA (reference sequence). Here the CDR3 DNA reads TGCAGTGCTAGAGATCGGGCAGGCCAGCCCCAGCATTTT. The encoded protein is CSARDRAGQPQHF.

This clonotype was found many times. The chain couples TRBV7-8 to TRBJ1-4; TRBD1 might be the D (6 bases). Germline values: CDR1 SGHVS, CDR2 FQNEAQ. V was pared by 2 bases and J by 3 bases, with 16 bases between. The CDR3 length is 17 residues. The CDR3 here is CASSLRGRGAANEKLFF. For the CDR3, the DNA is TGTGCCAGCAGCTTACGAGGGAGGGGGGCGGCTAATGAAAAACTGTTTTTT.

Many counts were recorded for this clonotype. The rearrangement uses TRBV27 and TRBJ2-2; D not certain. Germline CDR1 reads MNHEY; CDR2 reads SMNVEV (reference sequence). Deletions cut 2 bases from V and 7 bases from J, with 8 bases between. This CDR3 is 13 amino acids long. The CDR3 bases are TGTGCCAGCAGTTTAACCCAGCTCGGGGAGCTGTTTTTT. Its protein is CASSLTQLGELFF.

This clonotype has just a few counts. The rearrangement links TRBV28 to TRBJ2-3; 7 bases are shared with TRBD2. The closer fit of TRBJ2-5 to the DNA end suggests the J call may be wrong. CDR3 size: 15 residues. CDR1 and CDR2 from the germline V gene are MDHEN and SYDVKM. For the CDR3, the DNA is TGTGCCAGCAGGGACCCTAGCGGAGATTGGGAGACCCAGTACTTC. Amino acids: CASRDPSGDWETQYF.

CDR3 coding DNA: TGTGCCAGTTCGGGACAGGGTTTCAATGAGCAGTTCTTC. It yields the protein CASSGQGFNEQFF. V and J are TRBV10-3 and TRBJ2-1; the match to TRBD1 covers 9 bases. Germline-derived CDR1 and CDR2 are ENHRY and SYGVKD. The V gene end was trimmed by 10 bases and the J gene end by 6 bases; junction bases not matched to a gene: 7. The CDR3 consists of 13 residues.

This clonotype was seen repeatedly, ten times or more. The gene calls are TRBV11-2 and TRBJ2-5; D not certain. This CDR3 contains 14 residues. V was trimmed by 5 bases and J by 5 bases, leaving 15 bases between them. Germline V CDR1 and CDR2: SGHAT, FQNNGV. CDR3: CASSRVANVETQYF. The CDR3 bases are TGTGCCAGCAGCCGGGTCGCAAATGTGGAGACCCAGTACTTC.